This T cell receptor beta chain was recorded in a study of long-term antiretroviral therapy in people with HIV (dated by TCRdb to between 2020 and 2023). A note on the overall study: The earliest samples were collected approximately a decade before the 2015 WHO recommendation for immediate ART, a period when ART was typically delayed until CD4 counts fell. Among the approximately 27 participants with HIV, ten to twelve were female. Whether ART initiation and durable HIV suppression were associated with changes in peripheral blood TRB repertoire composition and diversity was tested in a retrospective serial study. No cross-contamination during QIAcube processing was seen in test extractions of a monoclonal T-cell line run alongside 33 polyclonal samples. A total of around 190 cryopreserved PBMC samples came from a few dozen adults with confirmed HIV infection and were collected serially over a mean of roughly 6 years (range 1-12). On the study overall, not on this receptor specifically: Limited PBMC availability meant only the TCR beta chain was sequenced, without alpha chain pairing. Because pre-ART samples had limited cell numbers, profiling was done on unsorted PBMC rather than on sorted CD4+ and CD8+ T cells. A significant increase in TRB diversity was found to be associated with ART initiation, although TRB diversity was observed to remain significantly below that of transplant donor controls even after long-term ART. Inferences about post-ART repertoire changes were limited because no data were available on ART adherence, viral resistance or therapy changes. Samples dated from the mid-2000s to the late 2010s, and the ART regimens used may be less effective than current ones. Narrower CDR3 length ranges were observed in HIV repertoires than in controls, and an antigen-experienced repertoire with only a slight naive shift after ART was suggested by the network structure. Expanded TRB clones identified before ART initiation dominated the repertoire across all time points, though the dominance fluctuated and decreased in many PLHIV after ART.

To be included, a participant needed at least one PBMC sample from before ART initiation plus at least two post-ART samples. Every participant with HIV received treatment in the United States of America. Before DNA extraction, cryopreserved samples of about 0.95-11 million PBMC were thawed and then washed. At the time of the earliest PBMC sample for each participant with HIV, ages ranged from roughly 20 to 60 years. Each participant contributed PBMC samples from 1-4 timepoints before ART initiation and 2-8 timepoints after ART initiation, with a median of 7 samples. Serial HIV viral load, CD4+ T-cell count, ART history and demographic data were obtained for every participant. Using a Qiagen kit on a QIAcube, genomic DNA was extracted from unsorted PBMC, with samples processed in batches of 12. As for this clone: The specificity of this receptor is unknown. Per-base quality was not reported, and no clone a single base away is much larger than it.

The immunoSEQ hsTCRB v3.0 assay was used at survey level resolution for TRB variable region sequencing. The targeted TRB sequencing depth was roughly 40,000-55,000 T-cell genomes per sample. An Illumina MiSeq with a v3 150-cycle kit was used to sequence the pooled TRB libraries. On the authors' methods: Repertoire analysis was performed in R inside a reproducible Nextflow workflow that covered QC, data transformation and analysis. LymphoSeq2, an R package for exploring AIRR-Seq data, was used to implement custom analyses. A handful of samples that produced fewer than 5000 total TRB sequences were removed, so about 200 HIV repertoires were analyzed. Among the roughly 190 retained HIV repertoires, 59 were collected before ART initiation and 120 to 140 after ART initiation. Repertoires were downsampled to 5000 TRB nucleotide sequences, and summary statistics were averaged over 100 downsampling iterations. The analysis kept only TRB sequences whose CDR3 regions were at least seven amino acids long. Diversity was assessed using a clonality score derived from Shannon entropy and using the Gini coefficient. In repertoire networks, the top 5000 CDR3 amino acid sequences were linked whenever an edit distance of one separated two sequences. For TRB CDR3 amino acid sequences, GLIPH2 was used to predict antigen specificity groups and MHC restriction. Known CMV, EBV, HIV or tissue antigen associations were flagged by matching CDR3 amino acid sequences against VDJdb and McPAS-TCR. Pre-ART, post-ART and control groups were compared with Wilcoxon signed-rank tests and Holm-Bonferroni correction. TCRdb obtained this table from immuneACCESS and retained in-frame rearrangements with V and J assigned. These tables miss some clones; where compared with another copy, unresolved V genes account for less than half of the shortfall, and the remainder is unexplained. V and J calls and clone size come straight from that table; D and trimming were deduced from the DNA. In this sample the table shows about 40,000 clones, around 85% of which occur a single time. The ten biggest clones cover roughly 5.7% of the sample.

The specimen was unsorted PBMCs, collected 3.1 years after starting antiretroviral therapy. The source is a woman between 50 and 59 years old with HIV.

The encoded CDR3 is CASRADGGMQPQHF. In nucleotide form, the sequence is TGTGCCAGCAGGGCGGATGGGGGCATGCAACCCCAGCATTTT. The V and J segments used are TRBV2 and TRBJ1-5; 6 matching bases give a weak D call of TRBD1. V gives up 6 bases and J gives up 10 bases, and the segment between their germline ends measures 19 bases. CDR1 SNHLY and CDR2 FYNNEI were looked up in the germline V gene. From its cysteine to its phenylalanine, the CDR3 spans 14 amino acids. The entry retains the CDR3 DNA only, 42 bases that are in frame from base 1.